These 23 T cell receptor beta chains came from one sample sequenced in a study of T cell repertoires in cytomegalovirus infection. TCRdb recomputed calls from the reads with MiXCR, one row per CDR3 protein. The sample lists hundreds of thousands of distinct CDR3 sequences, 30% to 40% occurring once. Which antigens these TCRs recognize remains unknown. Material: cultured PBMCs, obtained from culture after CMV antigen stimulation. The receptors shown here come from a human donor in good health (CMV status not recorded). Some clones in this sample may be carry-over from other donors' samples.

The chain is built from TRBV4-1 and TRBJ2-7; TRBD1 is a possible D gene (6 bases). Germline CDR1 is MGHRA and CDR2 is YSYEKL. V lost 0 bases and J 2 bases, leaving 14 bases between the germline ends. This CDR3 comprises 16 residues. The CDR3: CASSQEGAGSPYEQYF. For the CDR3, the DNA is TGCGCCAGCAGCCAAGAGGGGGCAGGGAGCCCCTACGAGCAGTACTTC.

This clonotype was counted once. The chain combines TRBV24-1 with TRBJ1-2, with D possibly matching TRBD1 (6 bases). Trimming shortened V by 11 bases and J by 4 bases, and 19 bases separated the two germline ends. Germline V gives CDR1 KGHDR, CDR2 SFDVKD. CDR3 length: 14 amino acids. The CDR3 DNA follows: TGTGCCATCGCCGGGGCAGGGGAAACCTATGGCTACACCTTC. Translated: CAIAGAGETYGYTF.

This sequence joins TRBV4-1 and TRBJ2-5, with unresolved D. The germline V gene encodes CDR1 MGHRA and CDR2 YSYEKL. CDR3 length: 13 residues. Trimming took off 1 base at V and 2 bases at J, with 5 bases between the two ends. The CDR3 spells CASSQAHQETQYF. In DNA form, the CDR3 reads TGCGCCAGCAGCCAAGCCCATCAAGAGACCCAGTACTTC.

V is TRBV20-1 and J is TRBJ1-1; maybe TRBD1 (5 bases). Germline assignment: CDR1 DFQATT and CDR2 SNEGSKA (reference sequence). The CDR3 is 14 residues long. The V end was cut by 0 bases, the J end by 0 bases, with 8 bases between. DNA of the CDR3: TGCAGTGCTAGAGATCGGACACTGAACACTGAAGCTTTCTTT. Its translation: CSARDRTLNTEAFF.

The V gene is TRBV27, the J gene TRBJ2-7; perhaps TRBD1 as D (5 bases). This CDR3 spans 15 amino acids. With 6 bases removed from V and 2 bases from J, the gap between germline ends came to 17 bases. Germline V CDR1 and CDR2: MNHEY, SMNVEV (reference sequence). CDR3 sequence reads: CASRRGAAPTYEQYF. The CDR3 DNA reads TGTGCCAGCAGGCGTGGGGCGGCGCCAACCTACGAGCAGTACTTC.

This chain links TRBV2 with TRBJ2-1, with 7 bases matching TRBD2. The CDR3 is 15 residues long. CDR1 and CDR2 (germline): SNHLY, FYNNEI. J was trimmed by 4 bases and V by 3 bases; bases with no gene match: 6. The DNA for the CDR3 is TGTGCCAGCAGTGATTTACGGGAGGTGTACAATGAGCAGTTCTTC. It specifies CASSDLREVYNEQFF.

Turning to this clonotype: The junction shows a germline mismatch at one end, possibly a read error. The J gene is TRBJ2-1, the V gene TRBV4-1; D gene ambiguous. CDR1 and CDR2 (germline): MGHRA, YSYEKL. CDR3 length: 15 amino acids. For the CDR3, the DNA is TGCGCCAGCAGCCAAGATGGCGGCAGCTACAATGAGCAGGTCTTC. Its protein product is CASSQDGGSYNEQVF.

The gene calls are TRBV6-5 and TRBJ1-2, with a possible D match to TRBD1 (5 bases). Germline V CDR1 and CDR2: MNHEY, SVGAGI. This CDR3 contains 11 residues. V gave up 10 bases and J gave up 4 bases, with 10 bases separating them. The CDR3, as DNA: TGTGCCACCGTCGGGGCCTATGGCTACACCTTC. Protein: CATVGAYGYTF.

In this sample, this clonotype turned up many times. J is TRBJ1-4 and V is TRBV28; D gene unclear. The CDR3 covers 15 residues. Germline-derived CDR1 and CDR2 are MDHEN and SYDVKM. V was pared by 6 bases and J by 0 bases, with 11 bases between. The CDR3 sequence is CASRGKGTTNEKLFF. The CDR3 DNA is TGTGCCAGCAGGGGGAAAGGGACAACTAATGAAAAACTGTTTTTT. The whole variable domain, filled in from reference TRBV28 and TRBJ1-4, reads DVKVTQSSRYLVKRTGEKVFLECVQDMDHENMFWYRQDPGLGLRLIYFSYDVKMKEKGDIPEGYSVSREKKERFSLILESASTNQTSMYLCASRGKGTTNEKLFFGSGTQLSVL.

The chain is built from TRBV27 and TRBJ2-1, with unresolved D. This CDR3 comprises 15 residues. Germline V gives CDR1 MNHEY, CDR2 SMNVEV (reference sequence). Trimming took 2 bases from V and 2 from J, leaving 10 bases between them. The CDR3 region is CASSLGTPTYNEQFF. Here the CDR3 DNA reads TGTGCCAGCAGTTTAGGTACACCAACCTACAATGAGCAGTTCTTC.

This chain links TRBV10-1 with TRBJ2-1, with 16 bases that match TRBD2. Germline CDR1 and CDR2: WNHNN and SYGVQD (reference sequence). With 9 bases clipped from V and 1 base from J, the junction kept 6 bases outside the gene matches. This CDR3 contains 17 residues. The CDR3 region has the DNA TGCGCCAGAGGGACTAGCGGGAGGGCCGGTTCCTACAATGAGCAGTTCTTC. It translates to CARGTSGRAGSYNEQFF.

This clonotype was detected only a few times. The chain combines TRBV20-1 with TRBJ2-3; TRBD2 matches at 8 bases. CDR3 length equals 14 residues. Germline CDR1 reads DFQATT; CDR2 reads SNEGSKA (reference sequence). In DNA form, the CDR3 reads TGCGTGGTAGCGGGAACTCCAAGCACAGATACGCAGTATTTT. Encoded protein: CVVAGTPSTDTQYF.

This clonotype was seen a few times. This chain connects TRBV7-9 to TRBJ1-1, with TRBD1 matching 10 bases. The CDR3 spans 15 residues. V shed 5 bases and J 7 bases; nucleotides not matched to a gene: 10. Germline V gives CDR1 SEHNR, CDR2 FQNEAQ (reference sequence). This chain's CDR3 is CASSIPDRGLSEAFF. The CDR3 DNA reads as TGTGCCAGCAGCATACCCGACAGGGGGCTTAGTGAAGCTTTCTTT.

This chain uses TRBV5-4 with TRBJ2-1, with TRBD2 matching over 10 bases. J gave up 8 bases and V 1 base, and 6 bases lay outside the gene matches. Germline V gene lookup returns CDR1 SGHNT and CDR2 YYREEE (reference sequence). This CDR3 contains 15 residues. CDR3 sequence: CASSLSSGSFHEQFF. The CDR3 coding sequence is TGTGCCAGCAGCTTGTCTAGCGGGAGTTTTCATGAGCAGTTCTTC. Full variable domain (rest looked up from reference TRBV5-4 and TRBJ2-1): ETGVTQSPTHLIKTRGQQVTLRCSSQSGHNTVSWYQQALGQGPQFIFQYYREEENGRGNFPPRFSGLQFPNYSSELNVNALELDDSALYLCASSLSSGSFHEQFFGPGTRLTVL.

This clonotype was counted a single time. The chain is built from TRBV6-2 or TRBV6-3 and TRBJ2-3; 14 positions agree with TRBD2. Germline V gene lookup returns CDR1 MNHEY and CDR2 SVGEGT. The CDR3 has 17 amino acids. After removal of 6 bases from V and 4 bases from J, the junction contained 9 bases not matched to a gene. The CDR3 reads CASRRLRLAGGSDTQYF. CDR3 bases: TGTGCCAGCAGACGGCTCCGACTAGCGGGAGGGTCAGATACGCAGTATTTT.

This clonotype has only a few counts. The V and J genes are TRBV28 and TRBJ2-3, with 8 bases lining up with TRBD2. J lost 0 bases, V lost 7 bases, and 3 bases had no gene match. The CDR3 totals 14 residues. Germline CDR1 MDHEN, CDR2 SYDVKM. The CDR3 protein is CASNPGGSTDTQYF. CDR3 DNA sequence: TGTGCCAGCAACCCGGGAGGGAGCACAGATACGCAGTATTTT.

This clonotype showed up just a few times. The gene calls are TRBV24-1 and TRBJ1-4; D is perhaps TRBD1 (5 bases). V lost 3 bases and J 6 bases, leaving 13 bases between the germline ends. The CDR3 runs to 15 residues. Germline-derived CDR1 and CDR2 are KGHDR and SFDVKD. The CDR3: CATSDGGSGDEKLFF. DNA for the CDR3: TGTGCCACCAGTGATGGGGGTAGTGGAGATGAAAAACTGTTTTTT.

This clonotype was counted between two and nine times. Here the CDR3 reads CASSRTEISNQPQHF. The DNA of the CDR3 is TGTGCCAGTAGCCGTACAGAGATTAGCAATCAGCCCCAGCATTTT. The rearrangement uses TRBV19 and TRBJ1-5; D unresolved. The CDR3 has 15 amino acids. V lost 6 bases, J lost 0 bases, and 12 bases lay in between. CDR1 LNHDA and CDR2 SQIVND come from the germline V gene (reference sequence).

The chain couples TRBV2 to TRBJ1-4, with a tentative D call TRBD1 (5 bases). Trimming removed 6 bases at V and 10 bases at J, with 21 bases between. This CDR3 has 15 amino acids. The germline V gene encodes CDR1 SNHLY and CDR2 FYNNEI. The CDR3 sequence is CASREGRRVSGKLFF. For the CDR3, the DNA is TGTGCCAGCAGAGAGGGACGCCGAGTGAGCGGAAAACTGTTTTTT.

The genes are TRBV6-2 or TRBV6-3 and TRBJ2-1; 8 nucleotides agree with TRBD2. This CDR3 region has 16 residues. Trimming removed 6 bases from V and 4 bases from J; junction bases left unmatched: 11. CDR1 and CDR2 (germline): MNHEY, SVGEGT. The CDR3 DNA sequence: TGTGCCAGCAGCGCCTTCGGGGGGGCGAGGTACAATGAGCAGTTCTTC. This encodes CASSAFGGARYNEQFF.

This clonotype was picked up a small number of times. The V call is TRBV7-2, the J call TRBJ2-4; 11 nucleotides line up with TRBD2. This CDR3 is built from 15 residues. Germline V gene lookup returns CDR1 SGHTA and CDR2 FQGNSA. V lost 3 bases to trimming and J lost 8 bases; unmatched junction nucleotides: 6. The DNA of the CDR3 is TGTGCCAGCAGCTTGGCTAGCGGGGGGCGAGACATTCAGTACTTC. Its protein product is CASSLASGGRDIQYF.

The chain joins TRBV7-2 to TRBJ2-2; no reliable D call. Germline values: CDR1 SGHTA, CDR2 FQGNSA. Trimming removed 8 bases from V and 2 bases from J, with 9 bases in between. CDR3 size: 13 residues. Here the CDR3 reads CASRRANTGELFF. The CDR3 region has the DNA TGTGCCAGCCGGAGAGCAAACACCGGGGAGCTGTTTTTT.

This clonotype was counted between two and nine times. V is TRBV30 and J is TRBJ2-7; D gene ambiguous. CDR3 size: 13 residues. Germline lookup yields CDR1 GTSNPN and CDR2 SVGIG (reference sequence). Trimming cost V 2 bases and J 0 bases, with 8 bases left between them. CDR3 coding DNA: TGTGCCTGGAGTTACAGCAACTCCTACGAGCAGTACTTC. It yields the protein CAWSYSNSYEQYF.